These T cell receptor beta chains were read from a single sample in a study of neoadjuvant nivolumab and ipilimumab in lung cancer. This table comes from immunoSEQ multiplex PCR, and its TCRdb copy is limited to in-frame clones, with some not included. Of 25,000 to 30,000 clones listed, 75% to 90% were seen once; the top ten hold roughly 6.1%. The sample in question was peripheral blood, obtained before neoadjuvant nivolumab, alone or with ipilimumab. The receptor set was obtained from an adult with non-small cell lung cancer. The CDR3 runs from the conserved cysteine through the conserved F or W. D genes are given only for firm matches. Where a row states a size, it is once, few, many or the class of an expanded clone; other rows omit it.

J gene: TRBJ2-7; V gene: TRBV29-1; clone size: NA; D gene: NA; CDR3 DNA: TGCAGCGTTGAAGGAGGGACATTAAACTCCTACGAGCAGTACTTC; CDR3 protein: CSVEGGTLNSYEQYF
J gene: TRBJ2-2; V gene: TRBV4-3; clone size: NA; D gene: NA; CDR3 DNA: TGCGCCAGCAGCCTAAGGGGGGCGGGGCAGAACACCGGGGAGCTGTTTTTT; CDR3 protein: CASSLRGAGQNTGELFF
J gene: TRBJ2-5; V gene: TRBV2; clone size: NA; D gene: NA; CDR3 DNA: TGTGCCAGCTTCCGGGACCCAGGGGCCCAGTACTTC; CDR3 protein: CASFRDPGAQYF
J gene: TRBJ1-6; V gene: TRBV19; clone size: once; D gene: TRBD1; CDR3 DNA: TGTGCCGCGTCCGGGACAGGGAAGTCACCCCTCCACTTT; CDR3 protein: CAASGTGKSPLHF
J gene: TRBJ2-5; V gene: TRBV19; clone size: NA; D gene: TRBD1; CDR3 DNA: TGTGCCAGTAGTAGGTGGACCGGGACAGAAGAGACCCAGTACTTC; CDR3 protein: CASSRWTGTEETQYF
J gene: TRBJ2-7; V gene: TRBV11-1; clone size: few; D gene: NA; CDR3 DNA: TGTGCCAGCAGCTTAGGAGGAATCCCCTCCTACGAGCAGTACTTC; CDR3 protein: CASSLGGIPSYEQYF
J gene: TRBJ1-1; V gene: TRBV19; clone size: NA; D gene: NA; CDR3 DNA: TGTGCCAGTAGTGAGATGCAGCACACTGAAGCTTTCTTT; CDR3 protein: CASSEMQHTEAFF
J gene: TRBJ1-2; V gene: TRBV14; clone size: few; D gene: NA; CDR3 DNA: TGTGCCAGCAGCCGGCAGGGGTGGAGCTACACCTTC; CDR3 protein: CASSRQGWSYTF
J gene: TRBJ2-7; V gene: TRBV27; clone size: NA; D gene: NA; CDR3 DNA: TGTGCCAGCAGTTTAGGGCACGGCTACGAGCAGTACTTC; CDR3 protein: CASSLGHGYEQYF
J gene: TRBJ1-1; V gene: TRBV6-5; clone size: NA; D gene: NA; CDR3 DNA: TGTGCCAGCAGAAGAGATACTGCAGGGAACACTGAAGCTTTCTTT; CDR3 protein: CASRRDTAGNTEAFF
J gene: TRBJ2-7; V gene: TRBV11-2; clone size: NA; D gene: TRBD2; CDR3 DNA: TGTGCCAGCAGCTTAGTTAGCGGGGGGGCGAGCGAGCAGTACTTC; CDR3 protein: CASSLVSGGASEQYF
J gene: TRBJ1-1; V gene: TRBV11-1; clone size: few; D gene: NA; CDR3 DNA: TGTGCCAGCAGCTTAGTACCGAACACTGAAGCTTTCTTT; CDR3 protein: CASSLVPNTEAFF
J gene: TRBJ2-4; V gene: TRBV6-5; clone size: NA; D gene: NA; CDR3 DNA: TGTGCCAGCAAGAGGCGTCTAGCAAGGGAAAACATTCAGTACTTC; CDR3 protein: CASKRRLARENIQYF
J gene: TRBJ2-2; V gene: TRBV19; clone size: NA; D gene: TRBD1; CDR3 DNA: TGTGCCAGTAGTACCATGACAGGGGCGATCACCGGGGAGCTGTTTTTT; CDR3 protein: CASSTMTGAITGELFF
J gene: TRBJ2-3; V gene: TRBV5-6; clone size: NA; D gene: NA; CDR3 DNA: TGTGCCAGCAGCGACAACCCTCTTGGGCAGTATTTT; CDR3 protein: CASSDNPLGQYF
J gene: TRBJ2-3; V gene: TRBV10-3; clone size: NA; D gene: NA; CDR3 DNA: TGTGCCATCAGATCGTTCGGCACAGATACGCAGTATTTT; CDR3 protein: CAIRSFGTDTQYF
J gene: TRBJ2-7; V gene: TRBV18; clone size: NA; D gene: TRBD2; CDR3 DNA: TGTGCCAGCTCACTGAGCGGGGGGGCCAACGAGCAGTACTTC; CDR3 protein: CASSLSGGANEQYF
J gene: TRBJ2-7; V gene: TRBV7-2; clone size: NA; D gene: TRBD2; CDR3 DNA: TGTGCCAGCAGCTTAGAAGGTAGCGGGGGCTCACGCTACGAGCAGTACTTC; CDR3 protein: CASSLEGSGGSRYEQYF
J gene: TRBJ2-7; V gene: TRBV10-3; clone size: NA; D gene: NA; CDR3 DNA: TGTGCCATCAGTGCCGCGACAGATTCCTACGAGCAGTACTTC; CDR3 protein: CAISAATDSYEQYF
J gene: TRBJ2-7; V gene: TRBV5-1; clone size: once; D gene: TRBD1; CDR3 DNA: TGCGCCAGCAGCTTGGGGGGACAGGTTTACGAGCAGTACTTC; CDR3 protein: CASSLGGQVYEQYF
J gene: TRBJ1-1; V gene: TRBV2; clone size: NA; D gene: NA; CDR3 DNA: TGTGCCAGCGAGGTGATGAGCACTGAAGCTTTCTTT; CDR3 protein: CASEVMSTEAFF
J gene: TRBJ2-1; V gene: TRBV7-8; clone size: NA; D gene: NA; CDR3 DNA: TGTGCCAGCAGCTCCTCGCCAAACAATGAGCAGTTCTTC; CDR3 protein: CASSSSPNNEQFF
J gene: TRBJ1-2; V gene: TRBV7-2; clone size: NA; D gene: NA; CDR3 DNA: TGTGCCAGCAGCTTAGGTATAGCGTTAAACTATGGCTACACCTTC; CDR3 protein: CASSLGIALNYGYTF
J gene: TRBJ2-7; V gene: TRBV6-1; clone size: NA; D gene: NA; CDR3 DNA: TGTGCCAGCAGTGAAGCGGGGGGACAGTCAATGACCTACGAGCAGTACTTC; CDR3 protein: CASSEAGGQSMTYEQYF
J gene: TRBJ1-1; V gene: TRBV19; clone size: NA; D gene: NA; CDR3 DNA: TGTGCCACTTACGCGGGGGGCGAGGCCCCGAACACTGAAGCTTTCTTT; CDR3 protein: CATYAGGEAPNTEAFF
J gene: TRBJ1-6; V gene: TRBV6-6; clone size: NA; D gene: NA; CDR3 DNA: TGTGCCAGCAGTTACGGGCAGCCCCATAATTCACCCCTCCACTTT; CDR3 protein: CASSYGQPHNSPLHF
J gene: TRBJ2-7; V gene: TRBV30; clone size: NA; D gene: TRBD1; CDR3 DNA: TGTGCCTGGAGTGTAAAGGTTACGGACAGGGAAAGCGAGCAGTACTTC; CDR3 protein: CAWSVKVTDRESEQYF
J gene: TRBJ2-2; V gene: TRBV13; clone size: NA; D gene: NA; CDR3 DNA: TGTGCCAGCAACCTAGGGATCGGGGAGCTGTTTTTT; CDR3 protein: CASNLGIGELFF
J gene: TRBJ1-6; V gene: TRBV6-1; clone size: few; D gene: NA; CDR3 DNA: TGTGCCAGCAGTACAGGGACGGAGAATTCACCCCTCCACTTT; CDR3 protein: CASSTGTENSPLHF
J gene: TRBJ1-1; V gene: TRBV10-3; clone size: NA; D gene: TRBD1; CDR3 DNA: TGTGCCATCAGCGGATCGACAGGGTTTCGGACTGAAGCTTTCTTT; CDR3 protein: CAISGSTGFRTEAFF
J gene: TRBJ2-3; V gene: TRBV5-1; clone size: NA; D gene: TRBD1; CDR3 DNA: TGCGCCAGCAGCGAAACTGGACAGGGGTCGGATACGCAGTATTTT; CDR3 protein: CASSETGQGSDTQYF
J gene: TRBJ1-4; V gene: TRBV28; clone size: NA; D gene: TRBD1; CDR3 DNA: TGTGCCAGCAGTTTAGTACAGGGGCGGAATGAAAAACTGTTTTTT; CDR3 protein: CASSLVQGRNEKLFF
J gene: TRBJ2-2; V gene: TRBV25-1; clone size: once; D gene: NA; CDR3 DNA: TGTGCCAGCAGTGTTTTAGATACCGGGGAGCTGTTTTTT; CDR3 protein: CASSVLDTGELFF
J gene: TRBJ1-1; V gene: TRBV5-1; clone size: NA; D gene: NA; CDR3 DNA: TGCGCCAGCAGCTTGTCCCAGGGTGCTACTGAAGCTTTCTTT; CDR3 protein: CASSLSQGATEAFF
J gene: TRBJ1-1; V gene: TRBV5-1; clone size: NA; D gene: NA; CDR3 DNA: TGCGCCAGCAGCTTGGCGCCAACAATGAACACTGAAGCTTTCTTT; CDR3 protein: CASSLAPTMNTEAFF
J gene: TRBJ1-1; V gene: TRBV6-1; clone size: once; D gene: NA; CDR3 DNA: TGTGCCGGTCACCTTGGGGACACCCGGGGGGACGAAGCTTTCTTT; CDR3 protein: CAGHLGDTRGDEAFF
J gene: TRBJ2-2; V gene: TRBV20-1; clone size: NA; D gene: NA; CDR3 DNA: TGCAGTGCTCCCCTAGGCGGGGAGCTGTTTTTT; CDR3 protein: CSAPLGGELFF
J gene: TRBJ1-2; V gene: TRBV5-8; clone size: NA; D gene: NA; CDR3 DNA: TGTGCCAGCAGCTTGGTTTCTCAGTATGGCTACACCTTC; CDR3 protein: CASSLVSQYGYTF
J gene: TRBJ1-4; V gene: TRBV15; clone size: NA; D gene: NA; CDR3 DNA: TGTGCCACCAGCAGAGATCCTCCCAGGGCGGGTAATGAAAAACTGTTTTTT; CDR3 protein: CATSRDPPRAGNEKLFF
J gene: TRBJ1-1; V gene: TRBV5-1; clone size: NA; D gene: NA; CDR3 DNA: TGCGCCAGCAGCTTGGGCGGGGCGCTGGGTACTGAAGCTTTCTTT; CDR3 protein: CASSLGGALGTEAFF
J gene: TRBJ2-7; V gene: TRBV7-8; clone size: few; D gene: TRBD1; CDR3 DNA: TGTGCCAGCAGCCCCTGGACAGGTACGGATTACGAGCAGTACTTC; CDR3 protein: CASSPWTGTDYEQYF
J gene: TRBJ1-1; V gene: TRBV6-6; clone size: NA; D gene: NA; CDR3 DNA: TGTGCCAGCAGTTACTCGAGTGGGCTGACTGAAGCTTTCTTT; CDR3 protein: CASSYSSGLTEAFF
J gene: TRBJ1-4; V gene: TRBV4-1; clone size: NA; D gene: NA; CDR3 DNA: TGCGCCAGCAGATACCATAACGTACAGGGCAAGGCTAATGAAAAACTGTTTTTT; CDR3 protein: CASRYHNVQGKANEKLFF
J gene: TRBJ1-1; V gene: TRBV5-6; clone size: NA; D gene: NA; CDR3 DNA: TGTGCCAGCAGCCCAGAACCCACCGGGAACGGCGCTTTCTTT; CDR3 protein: CASSPEPTGNGAFF
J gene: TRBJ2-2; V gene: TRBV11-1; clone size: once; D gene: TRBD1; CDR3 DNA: TGTGCCAGCAGCTTACAGGGGGCTCTCGCCGGGGAGCTGTTTTTT; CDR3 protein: CASSLQGALAGELFF
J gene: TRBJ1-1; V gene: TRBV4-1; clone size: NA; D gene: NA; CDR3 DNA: TGCGCCAGCAGCCAAGCCTTGGGGCGGGGAGGGATCACTGAAGCTTTCTTT; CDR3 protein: CASSQALGRGGITEAFF
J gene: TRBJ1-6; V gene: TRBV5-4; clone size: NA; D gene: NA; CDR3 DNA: TGTGCCAGCAGCTTCGGTGGCGGGGGCGGATATTCACCCCTCCACTTT; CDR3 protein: CASSFGGGGGYSPLHF
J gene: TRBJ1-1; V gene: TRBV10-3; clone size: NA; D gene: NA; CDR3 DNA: TGTGCCATCACTCCGGGGGGAGGAACTGAAGCTTTCTTT; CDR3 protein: CAITPGGGTEAFF
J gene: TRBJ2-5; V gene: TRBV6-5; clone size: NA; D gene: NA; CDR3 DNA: TGTGCCAGCAGCCGCGAAGAGACCCAGTACTTC; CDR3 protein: CASSREETQYF
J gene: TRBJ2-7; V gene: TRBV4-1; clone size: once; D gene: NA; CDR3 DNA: TGCGCCAGCAGCCAAGATTCTCCAAGGCCGGATTGGGGGGCAAAAAGGTACGAGCAGTACTTC; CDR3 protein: CASSQDSPRPDWGAKRYEQYF
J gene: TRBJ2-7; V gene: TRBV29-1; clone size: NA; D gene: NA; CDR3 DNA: TGCAGCGTTGGGAGCTGGGGCGAGCAGTACTTC; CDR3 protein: CSVGSWGEQYF